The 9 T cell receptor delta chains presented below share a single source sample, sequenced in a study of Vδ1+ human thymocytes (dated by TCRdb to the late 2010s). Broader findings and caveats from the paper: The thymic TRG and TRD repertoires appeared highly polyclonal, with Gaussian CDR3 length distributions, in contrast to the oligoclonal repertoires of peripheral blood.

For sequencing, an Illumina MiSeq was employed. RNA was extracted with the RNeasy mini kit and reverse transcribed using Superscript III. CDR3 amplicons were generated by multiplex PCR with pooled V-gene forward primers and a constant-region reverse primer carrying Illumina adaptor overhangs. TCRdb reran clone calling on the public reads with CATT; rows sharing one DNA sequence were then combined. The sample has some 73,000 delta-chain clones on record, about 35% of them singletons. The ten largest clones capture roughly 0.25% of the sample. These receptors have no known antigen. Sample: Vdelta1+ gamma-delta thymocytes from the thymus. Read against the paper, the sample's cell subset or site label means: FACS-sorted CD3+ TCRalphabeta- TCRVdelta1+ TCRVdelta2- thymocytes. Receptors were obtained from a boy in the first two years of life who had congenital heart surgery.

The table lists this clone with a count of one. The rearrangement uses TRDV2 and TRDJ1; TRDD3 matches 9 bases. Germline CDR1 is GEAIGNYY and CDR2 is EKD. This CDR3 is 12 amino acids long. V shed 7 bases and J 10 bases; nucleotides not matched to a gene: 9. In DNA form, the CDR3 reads TGTGCCTGGCCCCACTGGGGGAGGGTACTCATCTTT. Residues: CAWPHWGRVLIF.

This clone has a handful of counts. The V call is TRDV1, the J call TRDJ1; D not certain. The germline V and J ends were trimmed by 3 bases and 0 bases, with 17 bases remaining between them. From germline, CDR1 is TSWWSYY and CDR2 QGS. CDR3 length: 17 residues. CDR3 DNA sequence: TGTGCTCTTGGGGACCGTACATTCGTATGGGACACCGATAAACTCATCTTT. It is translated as CALGDRTFVWDTDKLIF.

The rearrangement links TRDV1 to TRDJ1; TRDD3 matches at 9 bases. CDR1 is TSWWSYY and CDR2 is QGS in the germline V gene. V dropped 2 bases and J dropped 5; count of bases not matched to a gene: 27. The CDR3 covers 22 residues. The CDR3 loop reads CALGETCSKVGDKGGKRDKLIF. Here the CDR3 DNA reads TGTGCTCTTGGGGAAACTTGTAGTAAGGTGGGGGATAAGGGCGGAAAACGAGATAAACTCATCTTT.

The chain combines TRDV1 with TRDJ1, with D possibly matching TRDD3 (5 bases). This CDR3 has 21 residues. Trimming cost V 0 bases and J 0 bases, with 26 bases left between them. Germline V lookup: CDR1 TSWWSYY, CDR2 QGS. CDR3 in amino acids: CALGELTASGGILNHTDKLIF. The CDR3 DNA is TGTGCTCTTGGGGAACTCACCGCTTCGGGCGGGATCCTCAACCACACCGATAAACTCATCTTT.

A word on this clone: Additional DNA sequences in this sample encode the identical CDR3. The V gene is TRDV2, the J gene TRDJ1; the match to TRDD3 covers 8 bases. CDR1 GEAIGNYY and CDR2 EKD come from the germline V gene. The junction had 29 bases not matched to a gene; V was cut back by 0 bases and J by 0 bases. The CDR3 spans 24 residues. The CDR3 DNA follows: TGTGCCTGTGACACCGGAACTGGGGGCCCAGCTATGCGTACTAGTTTATCGTACACCGATAAACTCATCTTT. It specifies CACDTGTGGPAMRTSLSYTDKLIF.

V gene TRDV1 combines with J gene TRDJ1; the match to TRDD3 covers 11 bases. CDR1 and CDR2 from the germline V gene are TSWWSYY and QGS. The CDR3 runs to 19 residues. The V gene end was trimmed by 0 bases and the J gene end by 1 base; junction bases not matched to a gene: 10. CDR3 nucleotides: TGTGCTCTTGGGGAACTGTCCCGTACTGGGGGATATGGCACCGATAAACTCATCTTT. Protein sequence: CALGELSRTGGYGTDKLIF.

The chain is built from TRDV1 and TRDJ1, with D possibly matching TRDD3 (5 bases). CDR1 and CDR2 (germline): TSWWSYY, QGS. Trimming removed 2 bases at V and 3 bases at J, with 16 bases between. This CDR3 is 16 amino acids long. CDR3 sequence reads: CALGEIGGIDPDKLIF. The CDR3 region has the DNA TGTGCTCTTGGGGAAATCGGGGGTATCGACCCCGATAAACTCATCTTT.

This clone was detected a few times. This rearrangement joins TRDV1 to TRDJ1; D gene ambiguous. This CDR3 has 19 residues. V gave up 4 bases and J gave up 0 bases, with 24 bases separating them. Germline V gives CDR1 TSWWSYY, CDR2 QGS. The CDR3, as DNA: TGTGCTCTTGGGGGCGGAACCTGTGGCTACGGACCATACACCGATAAACTCATCTTT. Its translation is CALGGGTCGYGPYTDKLIF.

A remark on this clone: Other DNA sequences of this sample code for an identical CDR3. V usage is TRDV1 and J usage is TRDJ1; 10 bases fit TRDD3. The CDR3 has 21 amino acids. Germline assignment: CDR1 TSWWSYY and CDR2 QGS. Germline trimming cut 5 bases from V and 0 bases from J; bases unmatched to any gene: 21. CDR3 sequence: CALGLRIFLGDIVGYTDKLIF. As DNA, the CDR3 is TGTGCTCTTGGGTTACGCATCTTTCTGGGGGATATAGTGGGGTACACCGATAAACTCATCTTT.